These 19 T cell receptor beta chains share one sample of origin, sequenced in a study of CD8 T cells in Susac syndrome. When the RNA was reverse transcribed, random hexamers were used with an input of roughly 0.5 to 1 ug. TCRdb reanalysed the immunoSEQ multiplex PCR reads using MiXCR and keeps one entry per CDR3 protein. The sample shows 77,000 or so distinct CDR3 sequences, 90% to 95% of them seen only once. Material for sequencing was CD4+ T cells from PBMCs. Source of these receptors: a human donor with Susac syndrome.

J is TRBJ2-1 and V is TRBV30; 8 bases match TRBD2. The CDR3 runs to 17 residues. The germline V gene encodes CDR1 GTSNPN and CDR2 SVGIG (reference sequence). The trim removed 1 base at V and 3 bases at J, leaving 11 bases unmatched. The CDR3 coding sequence is TGTGCCTGGAGTGCAACAACCGGGACTAGAAACTACAATGAGCAGTTCTTC. Translating gives CAWSATTGTRNYNEQFF.

The rearrangement uses TRBV28 and TRBJ2-3; tentative D call: TRBD2 (5 bases). This CDR3 spans 15 amino acids. V was trimmed by 3 bases and J by 7 bases, leaving 17 bases between them. Germline values: CDR1 MDHEN, CDR2 SYDVKM. CDR3 sequence reads: CASSFRPGLHNTQYF. The CDR3 coding sequence is TGTGCCAGCAGTTTTCGACCCGGACTCCATAATACGCAGTATTTT.

The chain joins TRBV4-2 to TRBJ2-1, with a possible D match to TRBD1 (6 bases). CDR3 length: 14 amino acids. From germline, CDR1 is LGHNA and CDR2 YNFKEQ. Trimming stripped 0 bases from V and 9 bases from J, with 12 bases between. DNA for the CDR3: TGTGCCAGCAGCCAAGACCTACAGGGCCGTGAGCAGTTCTTC. This translates into CASSQDLQGREQFF.

This chain connects TRBV6-2 or TRBV6-3 to TRBJ2-7, with 8 bases identical to TRBD1. J lost 3 bases, V lost 5 bases, and 12 bases had no gene match. The CDR3 extends over 16 amino acids. Germline loops: CDR1 MNHEY, CDR2 SVGEGT. CDR3 in DNA: TGTGCCAGCAGTCAACACCCGGACAGGGTACTCTACGAGCAGTACTTC. Its translation: CASSQHPDRVLYEQYF.

The chain has TRBV7-8 and TRBJ1-2; D remains unclear. Trimming removed 6 bases from V and 3 bases from J, with 5 bases in between. Germline V CDR1 and CDR2: SGHVS, FQNEAQ. This CDR3 has 11 residues. The CDR3 region is CASREDYGYTF. CDR3 coding DNA: TGTGCCAGCAGGGAGGACTATGGCTACACCTTC. The full variable domain, completed using reference TRBV7-8 and TRBJ1-2, is GAGVSQSPRYKVAKRGQDVALRCDPISGHVSLFWYQQALGQGPEFLTYFQNEAQLDKSGLPSDRFFAERPEGSVSTLKIQRTQQEDSAVYLCASREDYGYTFGSGTRLTVV.

The chain links TRBV7-2 to TRBJ2-7, with 8 nucleotides matching TRBD2. Germline V lookup: CDR1 SGHTA, CDR2 FQGNSA. The CDR3 has 15 amino acids. V lost 0 bases, J lost 3 bases, and 4 bases stayed unmatched. The CDR3 sequence is CASSLAGTSDYEQYF. In DNA, the CDR3 is TGTGCCAGCAGCTTAGCCGGGACTAGTGACTACGAGCAGTACTTC.

The rearrangement links TRBV5-1 to TRBJ1-1; D gene uncertain. This CDR3 is 14 amino acids long. Trimming took 2 bases from V and 6 from J, leaving 14 bases between them. CDR1 is SGHRS and CDR2 is YFSETQ in the germline V gene. CDR3 protein: CASSFPGMGAEAFF. The CDR3 DNA is TGCGCCAGCAGCTTTCCGGGGATGGGAGCTGAAGCTTTCTTT.

This CDR3 reads CASSIGRQSYNEQFF. The CDR3 bases are TGTGCCAGTAGTATCGGTCGACAATCCTACAATGAGCAGTTCTTC. The chain joins TRBV19 to TRBJ2-1; D is unclear. V was pared by 3 bases and J by 1 base, with 10 bases between. The CDR3 has 15 amino acids. CDR1 and CDR2 from the germline V gene are LNHDA and SQIVND (reference sequence).

This clonotype was recorded only once. This chain links TRBV7-2 with TRBJ1-3; no clear D. Germline V gene sequence: CDR1 SGHTA, CDR2 FQGNSA. Trimming took 1 base from V and 1 from J, leaving 5 bases between them. CDR3 length: 14 residues. CDR3 amino acids: CASSLGPSGNTIYF. As DNA, the CDR3 is TGTGCCAGCAGCTTAGGACCATCTGGAAACACCATATATTTT.

The sample holds one count of this clonotype. The rearrangement links TRBV28 to TRBJ1-2, with TRBD1 matching 7 bases. The CDR3 is 12 amino acids. The V and J ends lost 5 bases and 4 bases, in that order; junction bases with no gene match: 1. The germline gives CDR1 MDHEN, CDR2 SYDVKM. The CDR3 region has the DNA TGTGCCAGCAGTACAGGGGCCTATGGCTACACCTTC. Translating gives CASSTGAYGYTF.

The rearrangement links TRBV7-9 to TRBJ2-1; 7 nucleotides line up with TRBD1. V lost 7 bases to trimming and J lost 6 bases; unmatched junction nucleotides: 9. This CDR3 comprises 14 residues. Germline CDR1 is SEHNR and CDR2 is FQNEAQ (reference sequence). The CDR3: CASTLPTGSNEQFF. The DNA of the CDR3 is TGTGCCAGCACCCTTCCGACAGGGTCCAATGAGCAGTTCTTC.

J is TRBJ1-6 and V is TRBV2; TRBD1 matches at 11 bases. With V trimmed by 6 bases and J by 10 bases, 5 bases remained unmatched. This CDR3 is 14 amino acids long. The germline gives CDR1 SNHLY, CDR2 FYNNEI. CDR3 coding DNA: TGTGCCAGCAGCCGGACAGGGGGCACCTCACCCCTCCACTTT. Translating gives CASSRTGGTSPLHF.

The chain recombines TRBV7-2 with TRBJ2-1; TRBD1 aligns across 8 bases. CDR3 length equals 13 residues. J lost 10 bases, V lost 5 bases, and 7 bases had no gene match. From germline, CDR1 is SGHTA and CDR2 FQGNSA. The CDR3 DNA sequence: TGTGCCAGCAGCCCCCGGACAGGGAACGAGCAGTTCTTC. It codes for CASSPRTGNEQFF.

The rearrangement joins TRBV6-5 to TRBJ1-1; a possible D gene is TRBD1 (5 bases). Trimming left V 0 bases short and J 11 bases short, with 10 bases between. The germline gives CDR1 MNHEY, CDR2 SVGAGI. The CDR3 contains 12 residues. DNA of the CDR3: TGTGCCAGCAGTTACTCCGGCAGGGACGCTTTCTTT. Its translation is CASSYSGRDAFF.

The V and J genes are TRBV5-6 and TRBJ2-5, with TRBD1 matching 7 bases. With 2 bases clipped from V and 5 bases from J, the junction kept 9 bases outside the gene matches. The CDR3 contains 15 residues. Germline V gene sequence: CDR1 SGHDT, CDR2 YYEEEE. The CDR3 DNA reads as TGTGCCAGCAGCTTTGCAAGGGGGCGGTTGGAGACCCAGTACTTC. This gives the protein CASSFARGRLETQYF.

The genes are TRBV9 and TRBJ2-5; 12 nucleotides align to TRBD1. V shed 6 bases and J 5 bases; nucleotides not matched to a gene: 11. In germline, CDR1 is SGDLS, CDR2 YYNGEE. The CDR3 consists of 16 residues. The CDR3, as DNA: TGTGCCAGCAACCCCAAGGGACAGGGGGCGAAGGAGACCCAGTACTTC. Protein: CASNPKGQGAKETQYF.

The chain links TRBV6-6 to TRBJ2-7; D unresolved. With 6 bases removed from V and 1 base from J, the gap between germline ends came to 13 bases. Germline CDR1 and CDR2: MNHNY and SVGAGI (reference sequence). This CDR3 region has 14 residues. The CDR3 DNA reads as TGTGCCAGCAGGATGCCGACTGATTCCTACGAGCAGTACTTC. Amino acid sequence: CASRMPTDSYEQYF.

CDR3 sequence: CASSQRTGSNSPLHF. The CDR3 nucleotides read TGTGCCAGCAGCCAGAGGACAGGCTCTAATTCACCCCTCCACTTT. This chain joins TRBV14 and TRBJ1-6, with 7 bases identical to TRBD1. J was trimmed by 6 bases and V by 3 bases; bases with no gene match: 5. Per germline, CDR1 SGHDN and CDR2 FVKESK. CDR3 length: 15 amino acids.

This sequence joins TRBV20-1 and TRBJ1-1; D is ambiguous. CDR1 and CDR2 (germline): DFQATT, SNEGSKA (reference sequence). CDR3 length: 12 amino acids. V lost 1 base and J lost 3, with 6 bases in between. CDR3 nucleotides: TGCAGTGCTAGAGGGGCATACACTGAAGCTTTCTTT. It codes for CSARGAYTEAFF.